The rows below give T cell receptor beta chains drawn from one sample of a study of shared clonotypes between healthy human individuals. The data were produced by immunoSEQ multiplex PCR, yet TCRdb's version contains in-frame clones alone and is incomplete. Of hundreds of thousands of clones detected, approximately 95% appear once; the ten largest clones hold around 0.12%. Material for sequencing was naive CD8+ T cells sorted from blood. The receptors derive from a woman aged 25 to 39 in good health. Both conserved end residues are part of each CDR3. The order of the fields is CDR3 protein, CDR3 DNA, J gene, V gene, D gene, clone size. A D gene is named only where the DNA matches it firmly. Not all rows give a size; the values are once, few, many and, for expanded clones, a class.

CDR3 protein: CASSGTGANTGELFF
CDR3 DNA: TGTGCCAGCAGTGGGACAGGGGCGAACACCGGGGAGCTGTTTTTT
J gene: TRBJ2-2
V gene: TRBV6-5
D gene: TRBD1
clone size: .

CDR3 protein: CAISESDHYEQYF
CDR3 DNA: TGTGCCATCAGTGAGAGCGACCATTACGAGCAGTACTTC
J gene: TRBJ2-7
V gene: TRBV10-3
D gene: .
clone size: .

CDR3 protein: CSALAPYEQYF
CDR3 DNA: TGCAGTGCTTTAGCGCCCTACGAGCAGTACTTC
J gene: TRBJ2-7
V gene: TRBV20-1
D gene: .
clone size: few

CDR3 protein: CASSLPSGSGETQYF
CDR3 DNA: TGTGCCAGCAGTCTCCCTAGCGGGAGTGGGGAGACCCAGTACTTC
J gene: TRBJ2-5
V gene: TRBV6-1
D gene: TRBD2
clone size: .

CDR3 protein: CASSLEPNYGYTF
CDR3 DNA: TGCGCCAGCAGCTTAGAACCGAACTATGGCTACACCTTC
J gene: TRBJ1-2
V gene: TRBV5-1
D gene: .
clone size: few

CDR3 protein: CASSPVTGFYGISGANVLTF
CDR3 DNA: TGTGCCAGCAGTCCCGTTACAGGGTTCTACGGCATCTCTGGGGCCAACGTCCTGACTTTC
J gene: TRBJ2-6
V gene: TRBV28
D gene: .
clone size: .

CDR3 protein: CASGQGTEQFF
CDR3 DNA: TGTGCCAGCGGCCAGGGAACCGAGCAGTTCTTC
J gene: TRBJ2-1
V gene: TRBV6-5
D gene: .
clone size: .

CDR3 protein: CASSLSSGNTGELFF
CDR3 DNA: TGTGCCAGCAGTTTATCTAGCGGAAACACCGGGGAGCTGTTTTTT
J gene: TRBJ2-2
V gene: TRBV27
D gene: .
clone size: .

CDR3 protein: CATSQGQGGYEQFF
CDR3 DNA: TGTGCTACCTCTCAAGGCCAAGGGGGCTATGAGCAGTTCTTC
J gene: TRBJ2-1
V gene: TRBV28
D gene: TRBD1
clone size: .

CDR3 protein: CASSQLAGEVNEQFF
CDR3 DNA: TGTGCCAGCAGTCAACTAGCGGGAGAGGTCAATGAGCAGTTCTTC
J gene: TRBJ2-1
V gene: TRBV27
D gene: TRBD2
clone size: .

CDR3 protein: CASSVGGGSSEPQHF
CDR3 DNA: TGTGCCAGCAGCGTAGGGGGTGGCAGCTCGGAGCCCCAGCATTTT
J gene: TRBJ1-5
V gene: TRBV9
D gene: .
clone size: .

CDR3 protein: CASSQGGYRSYNEQFF
CDR3 DNA: TGCGCCAGCAGCCAAGGTGGCTACCGCTCCTACAATGAGCAGTTCTTC
J gene: TRBJ2-1
V gene: TRBV4-1
D gene: .
clone size: .

CDR3 protein: CASSRYAGDEQYF
CDR3 DNA: TGTGCCAGCAGTAGGTACGCAGGGGACGAGCAGTACTTC
J gene: TRBJ2-7
V gene: TRBV27
D gene: .
clone size: .

CDR3 protein: CASSLWSSTEAFF
CDR3 DNA: TGTGCCAGCAGCTTATGGTCCAGCACTGAAGCTTTCTTT
J gene: TRBJ1-1
V gene: TRBV7-9
D gene: .
clone size: once